This T cell receptor (beta chain) was profiled in a study of vaccination and CD4 T cells after COVID-19. About the study: Cells were stimulated with overlapping spike peptides from SARS-CoV-2, HCoV-NL63, HCoV-OC43 and HCoV-229E.

Described treatment: roughly 11-day PBMC culture with coronavirus spike peptide pools or control peptides (ViraFEST assay). CD4+ T cells of the unexposed donor were collected before the COVID-19 pandemic (2011-2018). Negative selection enriched CD4+ T cells from cultures at roughly 11 days. Cultured CD4+ T-cell DNA underwent Oncomine TCR Beta short-read sequencing. In this case, cultured CD4+ T cells provided the extracted genomic DNA. TCRdb redid the calling of the PCR reads with MiXCR, one entry per CDR3 protein. Here the sample spans about 7,400 distinct CDR3 sequences, 35% to 40% being singletons. Trimming took 4 bases from V and 4 from J; bases not matched to a gene: 7. CDR1 is ENHRY and CDR2 is SYGVKD in the germline V gene. The CDR3 totals 15 residues. This clonotype was seen more than once but under ten times. Its antigen remains unidentified.

The clonotype comes from a human donor in good health. Sequencing input: CD4+ T cells from blood, cultured in vitro. This rearrangement joins TRBV10-3 to TRBJ2-3, with 8 positions matching TRBD1. The CDR3 DNA reads as TGTGCCATCAGTGCTTCAGGACAGGGACCAGATACGCAGTATTTT. This codes for CAISASGQGPDTQYF.